This TCR beta chain emerged from a study of blood T cell repertoires in COVID-19. Study details: Material from acute and convalescent COVID-19 was sourced from the United States, Italy and Spain. T cells, B-cell-depleted T cells, or PBMCs provided the cDNA or gDNA that served as material.

The V and J ends lost 0 bases and 7 bases, in that order; junction bases with no gene match: 13. The CDR3 is 18 residues long. Germline CDR1 is SGHAT and CDR2 is FQNNGV. The authors' processing: Reference gene primer amplification gave estimated nucleated cell counts. The data were produced by immunoSEQ multiplex PCR, yet TCRdb's version contains in-frame clones alone and is incomplete. Clonal size and the V and J genes are those of that table, whereas D and trimming came from the DNA. This table has about 200,000 clones, approximately 84% appearing once. Material: peripheral blood. The sequence was obtained from an older woman with active or convalescent COVID-19. V and J are TRBV11-2 and TRBJ2-1, with TRBD1 matching 9 bases. In DNA form, the CDR3 reads TGTGCCAGCAGCTTAGATCGCCCGGGGACAGGGAATTCTAATGAGCAGTTCTTC. Protein sequence: CASSLDRPGTGNSNEQFF.